The source of this TCR beta chain is a study of cytomegalovirus exposure and HLA in healthy donors. Study context: Among the 400 or so donors who were genotyped, 70% to 90% fell in the genetic ancestry cluster that is associated with self-reported Caucasian donors. General study points: Evidence from a later analysis indicated that most CMV-associated TCR beta chains looked HLA-restricted.

Notes on this clone: Its antigen is not known.

Both 60 Vbeta primers and 13 Jbeta primers went into the PCR. Assay: immunoSEQ multiplex PCR; the TCRdb copy retains only in-frame clones and omits some. The profile shows 65,000 to 75,000 clones, 65% to 70% of them singletons. V lost 9 bases to trimming and J lost 5 bases; unmatched junction nucleotides: 10. Per germline, CDR1 LNHDA and CDR2 SQIVND (reference sequence). The CDR3 is 15 amino acids. The chain is built from TRBV19 and TRBJ2-2, with 9 bases identical to TRBD1. The sequenced sample was PBMCs. This TCR was sampled from a man between 40 and 49 years old in good health and CMV-seropositive. The CDR3 DNA sequence: TGTGCCAGCCTGCGGGACAGGGTTGATACCGGGGAGCTGTTTTTT. Amino acid sequence: CASLRDRVDTGELFF.